Shown below are 4 T cell receptor beta chains from a single sample sequenced in a study of cytomegalovirus exposure and HLA in healthy donors. Produced via immunoSEQ multiplex PCR; TCRdb's table is partial and in-frame only. This table holds about 220,000 clones, 75% to 95% found once. The sample consisted of PBMCs. These receptors originate from a woman between 18 and 30 years old in good health and CMV-seronegative.

The chain uses TRBV20-1 and TRBJ2-1; D is uncertain. The CDR3 contains 11 residues. Germline loops: CDR1 DFQATT, CDR2 SNEGSKA (reference sequence). V was pared by 1 base and J by 8 bases, with 6 bases between. CDR3 protein: CSARVVDEQFF. The CDR3 DNA follows: TGCAGTGCTAGAGTAGTCGATGAGCAGTTCTTC.

This chain uses TRBV5-1 with TRBJ2-2; 7 bases match TRBD2. There are 17 residues in the CDR3. The V and J ends lost 5 bases and 3 bases, in that order; junction bases with no gene match: 13. Germline V gives CDR1 SGHRS, CDR2 YFSETQ. CDR3 DNA: TGCGCCAGCAGTTCGGCGGGCGGACTAGGGGACACCGGGGAGCTGTTTTTT. This codes for CASSSAGGLGDTGELFF.

This clone showed up just once. V gene TRBV5-4 combines with J gene TRBJ2-7; possibly TRBD2 for D (5 bases). The CDR3 is 16 amino acids. The germline gives CDR1 SGHNT, CDR2 YYREEE (reference sequence). V lost 4 bases and J lost 1, with 18 bases in between. CDR3 loop: CASSPLPRVPSYEQYF. In nucleotides, the CDR3 is TGTGCCAGCAGCCCTTTACCGAGGGTACCTTCCTACGAGCAGTACTTC.

The chain recombines TRBV5-1 with TRBJ2-3, with TRBD2 matching 11 bases. This CDR3 comprises 16 residues. Germline CDR1 SGHRS, CDR2 YFSETQ. V gave up 5 bases and J gave up 0 bases; unmatched junction bases: 5. CDR3 nucleotides: TGCGCCAGCAGTTTAGCGGGAGGGAAAAGCACAGATACGCAGTATTTT. This translates into CASSLAGGKSTDTQYF.